A single sample gave rise to the 19 T cell receptor beta chains below, sequenced in a study of blood T cell repertoires in COVID-19. Clones were sequenced by immunoSEQ multiplex PCR, and TCRdb holds only the in-frame ones, with some missing. The sample comprises more than 45,000 clones, around 76% of which are singletons, and 20% to 25% rests with the top ten. The sequenced material came from peripheral blood. These receptors came from a woman aged 55-70 years with acute or convalescent COVID-19.

The count of this clone is one. V and J are TRBV9 and TRBJ2-3; D gene unclear. The CDR3 consists of 14 residues. Germline V gene data show CDR1 as SGDLS and CDR2 as YYNGEE. Trimming took off 3 bases at V and 3 bases at J, with 11 bases between the two ends. The DNA of the CDR3 is TGTGCCAGCAGCGCGCGTACGGGTACAGATACGCAGTATTTT. This gives the protein CASSARTGTDTQYF.

The chain uses TRBV4-1 and TRBJ2-2; TRBD1 agrees at 7 bases. Germline CDR1 reads MGHRA; CDR2 reads YSYEKL. J gave up 0 bases and V 5 bases, and 0 bases lay outside the gene matches. The CDR3 is 14 residues long. CDR3 sequence reads: CASSGTANTGELFF. CDR3 bases: TGCGCCAGCAGCGGGACAGCGAACACCGGGGAGCTGTTTTTT.

The chain employs TRBV11-3 and TRBJ1-1; a weak D match, TRBD1 (5 bases). V was trimmed by 0 bases and J by 1 base, leaving 6 bases between them. The length of the CDR3 is 14 residues. In germline, CDR1 is SGHNT, CDR2 YENEEA. This CDR3 reads CASSLEGANTEAFF. The CDR3 DNA sequence: TGTGCCAGCAGCTTAGAAGGGGCGAACACTGAAGCTTTCTTT.

V and J are TRBV5-1 and TRBJ2-3; TRBD1 might be the D (5 bases). Trimming took off 5 bases at V and 0 bases at J, with 7 bases between the two ends. In germline, CDR1 is SGHRS, CDR2 YFSETQ. There are 13 residues in the CDR3. Here the CDR3 reads CASSPGSTDTQYF. The CDR3 region has the DNA TGCGCCAGCAGTCCAGGGAGCACAGATACGCAGTATTTT. The complete variable domain, with remaining parts taken from reference TRBV5-1 and TRBJ2-3, reads KAGVTQTPRYLIKTRGQQVTLSCSPISGHRSVSWYQQTPGQGLQFLFEYFSETQRNKGNFPGRFSGRQFSNSRSEMNVSTLELGDSALYLCASSPGSTDTQYFGPGTRLTVL.

The gene calls are TRBV10-3 and TRBJ2-7, with D possibly matching TRBD2 (6 bases). This CDR3 region has 12 residues. The germline gives CDR1 ENHRY, CDR2 SYGVKD. Deletions cut 8 bases from V and 0 bases from J, with 8 bases between. This chain's CDR3 is CAIRDSSYEQYF. The DNA of the CDR3 is TGTGCCATCCGGGACTCCTCCTACGAGCAGTACTTC.

The rearrangement joins TRBV9 to TRBJ2-7, with 10 positions matching TRBD1. V trimming: 0 bases; J trimming: 4 bases; junction bases outside the gene matches: 13. The germline V gene encodes CDR1 SGDLS and CDR2 YYNGEE. CDR3 size: 18 residues. CDR3: CASSVAGHEGQGRYEQYF. DNA for the CDR3: TGTGCCAGCAGCGTAGCGGGACACGAGGGACAGGGGAGATACGAGCAGTACTTC.

V is TRBV6-5 and J is TRBJ1-3, with D perhaps TRBD1 (6 bases). V was clipped by 4 bases and J by 0 bases, with 13 bases between them. The CDR3 covers 16 residues. CDR1 and CDR2 (germline): MNHEY, SVGAGI. For the CDR3, the DNA is TGTGCCAGCAGTTCAATGACAGGTTCCTCTGGAAACACCATATATTTT. Protein sequence: CASSSMTGSSGNTIYF.

This rearrangement joins TRBV18 to TRBJ2-7; a possible D gene is TRBD1 (6 bases). The CDR3 totals 15 residues. CDR1 is KGHSH and CDR2 is LQKENI in the germline V gene. Trimming removed 2 bases at V and 2 bases at J, with 13 bases between. Here the CDR3 reads CASSPSWDNPYEQYF. As DNA, the CDR3 is TGTGCCAGCTCACCATCGTGGGACAACCCCTACGAGCAGTACTTC.

The gene calls are TRBV19 and TRBJ1-5; D remains unclear. V was shortened by 5 bases and J by 7 bases, with 18 bases between the two germline ends. The CDR3 is 15 residues long. The germline CDR1 and CDR2 sequences are LNHDA and SQIVND (reference sequence). This chain's CDR3 is CASSHPLGVGQPQHF. In DNA, the CDR3 is TGTGCCAGTAGTCACCCGCTGGGCGTGGGCCAGCCCCAGCATTTT.

The gene calls are TRBV9 and TRBJ1-1, with TRBD1 as a possible D gene (6 bases). Trimming stripped 4 bases from V and 7 bases from J, with 11 bases between. This CDR3 has 12 amino acids. Germline CDR1 SGDLS, CDR2 YYNGEE. CDR3 DNA sequence: TGTGCCAGCAGCCCGGACAGAAGTGAAGCTTTCTTT. This translates into CASSPDRSEAFF. The whole variable domain, remainder taken from reference TRBV9 and TRBJ1-1, is DSGVTQTPKHLITATGQRVTLRCSPRSGDLSVYWYQQSLDQGLQFLIQYYNGEERAKGNILERFSAQQFPDLHSELNLSSLELGDSALYFCASSPDRSEAFFGQGTRLTVV.

This clone was detected a few times. The rearrangement links TRBV4-1 to TRBJ2-2; maybe TRBD2 (6 bases). This CDR3 has 14 amino acids. Trimming left V 10 bases short and J 5 bases short, with 17 bases between. CDR1 is MGHRA and CDR2 is YSYEKL in the germline V gene. The CDR3 sequence is CATLGLPGTGELFF. The CDR3 DNA is TGCGCCACCCTGGGACTCCCTGGGACCGGGGAGCTGTTTTTT.

V and J are TRBV5-5 and TRBJ2-1; D may be TRBD1 (5 bases). The CDR3 extends over 16 amino acids. V lost 3 bases, J lost 7 bases, and 20 bases lay in between. Germline V lookup: CDR1 SGHKS, CDR2 YYEKEE (reference sequence). CDR3 region: CASSSPPRVGYNEQFF. The DNA for the CDR3 is TGTGCCAGCAGCTCTCCGCCCAGGGTGGGCTATAATGAGCAGTTCTTC. Full variable domain (missing parts from reference TRBV5-5 and TRBJ2-1): DAGVTQSPTHLIKTRGQQVTLRCSPISGHKSVSWYQQVLGQGPQFIFQYYEKEERGRGNFPDRFSARQFPNYSSELNVNALLLGDSALYLCASSSPPRVGYNEQFFGPGTRLTVL.

The CDR3 DNA reads TGTGCCAGTAATTCCCTCAATCAGCCCCAGCATTTT. Its protein is CASNSLNQPQHF. The chain links TRBV19 to TRBJ1-5; D gene unclear. The CDR3 is 12 amino acids. Looked up from germline, CDR1 is LNHDA and CDR2 is SQIVND (reference sequence). Between the trimmed V and J ends, which lost 7 bases and 3 bases, there was a span of 7 bases.

This chain links TRBV25-1 with TRBJ1-1; no clear D. V was cut by 5 bases and J by 1 base, with 8 bases left in between. Germline V gene sequence: CDR1 MGHDK, CDR2 SYGVNS. This CDR3 has 13 amino acids. The CDR3 DNA is TGTGCCAGCAGTTTCGGGTGGAACACTGAAGCTTTCTTT. Its translation: CASSFGWNTEAFF.

V and J are TRBV2 and TRBJ1-5; D is undetermined. Per the germline V gene, CDR1 is SNHLY and CDR2 is FYNNEI. The CDR3 runs to 15 residues. The V end lost 8 bases, the J end lost 1 base, and 15 bases lay between the germline ends. This chain's CDR3 is CASGGGSGSNQPQHF. CDR3 in DNA: TGTGCCAGCGGCGGTGGGTCGGGGAGCAATCAGCCCCAGCATTTT.

The J gene is TRBJ2-5, the V gene TRBV23-1, with D possibly TRBD1 on 5 matching bases. Being an ORF, TRBV23-1 has a function that is uncertain. V was pared by 2 bases and J by 5 bases, with 18 bases between. The CDR3 extends over 16 amino acids. The CDR3 is CASSQGISRVRETQYF. The CDR3 nucleotides read TGCGCCAGCAGTCAAGGGATCAGCAGGGTCAGGGAGACCCAGTACTTC.

The rearrangement joins TRBV5-1 to TRBJ2-7, with 7 bases identical to TRBD1. From germline, CDR1 is SGHRS and CDR2 YFSETQ. J was trimmed by 7 bases and V by 2 bases; bases with no gene match: 9. This CDR3 region has 14 residues. As DNA, the CDR3 is TGCGCCAGCAGCTTTTCAGGGGGTCCGGAAGAGCAGTACTTC. Protein sequence: CASSFSGGPEEQYF. Drawing the rest from reference TRBV5-1 and TRBJ2-7, the complete variable domain is KAGVTQTPRYLIKTRGQQVTLSCSPISGHRSVSWYQQTPGQGLQFLFEYFSETQRNKGNFPGRFSGRQFSNSRSEMNVSTLELGDSALYLCASSFSGGPEEQYFGPGTRLTVT.

J is TRBJ1-4 and V is TRBV24-1, with TRBD1 matching over 10 bases. Germline loops: CDR1 KGHDR, CDR2 SFDVKD. The CDR3 consists of 14 residues. V was pared by 12 bases and J by 8 bases, with 11 bases of the junction left unmatched. CDR3 residues: CAAPRGQGWEKLFF. The CDR3 nucleotides read TGTGCCGCCCCCCGGGGACAGGGGTGGGAAAAACTGTTTTTT.

The CDR3 bases are TGTGCCAGCAGCCGCACCGGGACTAGGACAGATACGCAGTATTTT. Translated, it gives CASSRTGTRTDTQYF. J is TRBJ2-3 and V is TRBV7-9, with 8 bases that match TRBD2. The CDR3 extends over 15 amino acids. The germline CDR1 and CDR2 sequences are SEHNR and FQNEAQ (reference sequence). V lost 5 bases, J lost 3 bases, and 7 bases stayed unmatched.